One sample yielded the 15 T cell receptor beta chains listed below, sequenced in a study of shared clonotypes between healthy human individuals (dated by TCRdb to 2020 to 2022). Receptor amplification or capture employed the immunoSEQ multiplex PCR assay. TCRdb provides this immuneACCESS table in a form limited to in-frame rearrangements. Some clones are lacking; in checked studies, under half of them reflect an unresolved V gene, and why the rest are absent is not known. The sample table holds about 2,500,000 clones, of which about 92% were seen once. The leading ten clones occupy under 0.15% of the sample. Material: naive CD4+ T cells sorted from blood. In the paper's terms, the cell subset or site label means: CD45RA+ positively selected. These receptors came from a man in his late teens or twenties in good health.

The chain links TRBV29-1 to TRBJ2-3; TRBD2 is a possible D gene (5 bases). The V end lost 8 bases, the J end lost 4 bases, and 19 bases lay between the germline ends. This CDR3 contains 14 residues. Germline V lookup: CDR1 SQVTM, CDR2 ANQGSEA. The CDR3 bases are TGCAGCCTGAAGACGGTATCCGGGGCAGATACGCAGTATTTT. The encoded protein is CSLKTVSGADTQYF.

A few counts support this clone. This sequence joins TRBV30 and TRBJ1-5; D not resolved. Trimming removed 2 bases at V and 6 bases at J, with 11 bases between. The CDR3 covers 13 residues. The germline V gene encodes CDR1 GTSNPN and CDR2 SVGIG (reference sequence). The CDR3 coding sequence is TGTGCCTGGAGTCTTCAGGTGGGTCAGCCCCAGCATTTT. It yields the protein CAWSLQVGQPQHF.

CDR3 DNA sequence: TGCGCCAGCAGCCCAGGACTAGGTTCAGATACGCAGTATTTT. Translated, it gives CASSPGLGSDTQYF. This chain joins TRBV5-1 and TRBJ2-3; 7 nucleotides line up with TRBD2. Germline CDR1 is SGHRS and CDR2 is YFSETQ. V shed 4 bases, J shed 4 bases, and the junction held 6 bases outside the gene matches. The CDR3 has 14 residues.

The chain is built from TRBV6-1 and TRBJ2-5, with 7 nucleotides matching TRBD1. CDR1 is MNHNS and CDR2 is SASEGT in the germline V gene. Unmatched junction bases numbered 7, after V lost 3 bases and J lost 3 bases. The CDR3 sequence is 15 residues long. The CDR3 protein is CASSDRGDREETQYF. DNA for the CDR3: TGTGCCAGCAGTGATAGGGGAGACAGGGAAGAGACCCAGTACTTC.

Remarks on this clone: Other nucleotide sequences from this sample produce the same CDR3. The chain has TRBV19 and TRBJ1-5; D not certain. CDR1 and CDR2 (germline): LNHDA, SQIVND (reference sequence). V lost 7 bases and J lost 4, with 8 bases in between. The CDR3 is 12 residues long. As DNA, the CDR3 is TGTGCCAGTAAAGGAGCAAATCAGCCCCAGCATTTT. The encoded protein is CASKGANQPQHF.

This clone came up once. The V gene is TRBV28, the J gene TRBJ1-5; TRBD1 agrees at 12 bases. Trimming cost V 3 bases and J 5 bases; bases outside gene matches: 5. This CDR3 contains 16 residues. CDR1 is MDHEN, CDR2 SYDVKM, per germline. The CDR3 sequence: CASSFRDRGRYQPQHF. The CDR3 DNA reads TGTGCCAGCAGTTTTAGGGACAGGGGGCGTTATCAGCCCCAGCATTTT.

This chain joins TRBV5-5 and TRBJ2-2; 7 bases agree with TRBD1. V shed 4 bases, J shed 2 bases, and the junction held 5 bases outside the gene matches. The CDR3 runs 15 residues. CDR1 SGHKS and CDR2 YYEKEE come from the germline V gene (reference sequence). Here the CDR3 reads CASSIDRVNTGELFF. The CDR3 nucleotides read TGTGCCAGCAGCATAGACAGGGTAAACACCGGGGAGCTGTTTTTT.

With respect to this clone: Sequence at one end of the junction differs from germline and may be a read error. The same CDR3 can be traced to other DNA sequences in this sample. The chain is built from TRBV10-2 and TRBJ1-5; tentative D call: TRBD1 (5 bases). The CDR3 runs 13 residues. Germline-derived CDR1 and CDR2 are WSHSY and SAAADI. The CDR3 nucleotides read TGCGCCAGCCGTGAGGGGAGCAATCAGCCCCAGCATTTT. Amino acids: CASREGSNQPQHF.

This clone was detected a few times. This chain uses TRBV25-1 with TRBJ1-1; D possibly corresponds to TRBD1 (6 bases). The CDR3 runs to 14 residues. Germline values: CDR1 MGHDK, CDR2 SYGVNS. The V end lost 4 bases, the J end lost 1 base, and 10 bases lay between the germline ends. CDR3: CASSGPRGNTEAFF. In DNA, the CDR3 is TGTGCCAGCAGTGGTCCCAGGGGGAACACTGAAGCTTTCTTT.

The chain carries TRBV5-1 and TRBJ1-3; possibly TRBD1 for D (6 bases). The V end was cut by 2 bases, the J end by 4 bases, with 28 bases between. CDR1 SGHRS and CDR2 YFSETQ come from the germline V gene. This CDR3 has 20 amino acids. DNA of the CDR3: TGCGCCAGCAGCTTCGGGAATTTCGAGGCAGGGGCATTATTCGGAAACACCATATATTTT. Its translation is CASSFGNFEAGALFGNTIYF.

This clone was detected only a few times. The rearrangement uses TRBV30 and TRBJ1-2; D gene unclear. The germline CDR1 and CDR2 sequences are GTSNPN and SVGIG (reference sequence). V lost 4 bases and J lost 8, with 11 bases in between. The CDR3 is made up of 11 amino acids. The DNA of the CDR3 is TGTGCCTGGACCCGAGGTGGAGGCTACACCTTC. It specifies CAWTRGGGYTF. Drawing the rest from reference TRBV30 and TRBJ1-2, the complete variable domain is SQTIHQWPATLVQPVGSPLSLECTVEGTSNPNLYWYRQAAGRGLQLLFYSVGIGQISSEVPQNLSASRPQDRQFILSSKKLLLSDSGFYLCAWTRGGGYTFGSGTRLTVV.

The chain carries TRBV6-6 and TRBJ1-2; D is undetermined. Trimming cost V 6 bases and J 4 bases, with 12 bases left between them. The length of the CDR3 is 13 residues. Per the germline V gene, CDR1 is MNHNY and CDR2 is SVGAGI (reference sequence). The CDR3: CASRWVVGYGYTF. The CDR3 nucleotides are TGTGCCAGCAGGTGGGTCGTCGGCTATGGCTACACCTTC.

The chain employs TRBV12-5 and TRBJ2-2; D gene uncertain. The CDR3 loop spans 13 amino acids. Trimming stripped 6 bases from V and 2 bases from J, with 7 bases between. Germline loops: CDR1 LGHNT, CDR2 FRNRAP. CDR3 bases: TGTGCTAGTGGGCCCCAAAACACCGGGGAGCTGTTTTTT. It specifies CASGPQNTGELFF.

The rearrangement uses TRBV30 and TRBJ1-6, with 7 nucleotides matching TRBD1. Germline CDR1 GTSNPN, CDR2 SVGIG (reference sequence). This CDR3 is 15 amino acids long. Trimming removed 4 bases from V and 0 bases from J; junction bases left unmatched: 3. The DNA for the CDR3 is TGTGCCTGGAAACCAGGGGGCTCCTATAATTCACCCCTCCACTTT. This sequence encodes CAWKPGGSYNSPLHF.

This chain connects TRBV6-6 to TRBJ2-1; 9 positions agree with TRBD1. There are 14 residues in the CDR3. Per the germline V gene, CDR1 is MNHNY and CDR2 is SVGAGI (reference sequence). V was clipped by 7 bases and J by 5 bases; unmatched bases: 6. The CDR3, as DNA: TGTGCCAGCACCAGGACAGGGGCGGACAATGAGCAGTTCTTC. Its protein is CASTRTGADNEQFF.